A single sample gave rise to the 2 T cell receptor beta chains below, sequenced in a study of cytomegalovirus exposure and HLA in healthy donors. The primer mix had 60 Vbeta and 13 Jbeta primers. TCRdb's copy holds only in-frame clones and misses some; the assay was immunoSEQ multiplex PCR. Among 120,000 to 150,000 clones, about 75% were seen once, and the ten largest hold approximately 4%. Material for sequencing was PBMCs. These receptors were taken from a man between 18 and 35 years old in good health and CMV-seronegative.

The V call is TRBV11-2, the J call TRBJ2-3; TRBD2 aligns across 8 bases. With V trimmed by 5 bases and J by 2 bases, 12 bases remained unmatched. The CDR3 runs 17 residues. Germline V gene sequence: CDR1 SGHAT, CDR2 FQNNGV. The CDR3 DNA sequence: TGTGCCAGCAGCCATCTCGGAAAAGCGGGGGACACAGATACGCAGTATTTT. Residues: CASSHLGKAGDTDTQYF. The full variable domain, in which reference TRBV11-2 and TRBJ2-3 provide the parts outside the CDR3, is EAGVAQSPRYKIIEKRQSVAFWCNPISGHATLYWYQQILGQGPKLLIQFQNNGVVDDSQLPKDRFSAERLKGVDSTLKIQPAKLEDSAVYLCASSHLGKAGDTDTQYFGPGTRLTVL.

This chain uses TRBV9 with TRBJ2-7, with 7 nucleotides matching TRBD1. The CDR3 consists of 14 residues. Germline V gene lookup returns CDR1 SGDLS and CDR2 YYNGEE. V was clipped by 1 base and J by 5 bases; unmatched bases: 6. CDR3 loop: CASSVNGQENEQYF. In DNA form, the CDR3 reads TGTGCCAGCAGCGTAAACGGACAGGAAAACGAGCAGTACTTC.